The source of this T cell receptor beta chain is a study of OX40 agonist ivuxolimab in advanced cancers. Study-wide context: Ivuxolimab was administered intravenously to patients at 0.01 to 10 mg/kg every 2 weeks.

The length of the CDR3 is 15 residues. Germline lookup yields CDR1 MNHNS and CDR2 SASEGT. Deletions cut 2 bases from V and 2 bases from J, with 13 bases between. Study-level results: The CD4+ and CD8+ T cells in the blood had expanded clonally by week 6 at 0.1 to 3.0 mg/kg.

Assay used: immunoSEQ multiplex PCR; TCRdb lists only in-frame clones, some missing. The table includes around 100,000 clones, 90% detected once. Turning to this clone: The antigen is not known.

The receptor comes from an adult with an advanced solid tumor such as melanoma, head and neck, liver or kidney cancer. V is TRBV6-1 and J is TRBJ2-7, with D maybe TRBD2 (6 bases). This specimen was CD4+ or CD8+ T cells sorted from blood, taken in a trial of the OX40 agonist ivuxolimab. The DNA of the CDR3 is TGTGCCAGCAGTGAATGGGGCGGGAACCCCTACGAGCAGTACTTC. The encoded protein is CASSEWGGNPYEQYF.